These 23 T cell receptor beta chains were all obtained from the same sample, sequenced in a study of cytomegalovirus exposure and HLA in healthy donors. The PCR used 60 Vbeta and 13 Jbeta primers. Some clones are missing from TCRdb's copy, which holds only in-frame ones; the method was immunoSEQ multiplex PCR. Among some 180,000 clones listed, 80% were seen once. Sequenced input: PBMCs. Receptors were obtained from a woman aged 25 to 39 in good health and CMV-seronegative.

The rearrangement uses TRBV14 and TRBJ2-3, with 12 bases identical to TRBD2. The J segment lost 1 base and the V segment lost 4 bases, leaving 6 bases of the junction unmatched. Germline values: CDR1 SGHDN, CDR2 FVKESK. The CDR3 is 17 amino acids. The CDR3 loop is CASSPFRLAGGTDTQYF. CDR3 DNA: TGTGCCAGCAGCCCTTTCCGACTAGCGGGGGGCACAGATACGCAGTATTTT.

This clone was counted a few times. The V call is TRBV5-6, the J call TRBJ2-5, with 11 bases matching TRBD1. The germline V gene encodes CDR1 SGHDT and CDR2 YYEEEE. This CDR3 spans 14 amino acids. The trim removed 5 bases at V and 5 bases at J, leaving 5 bases unmatched. The CDR3 protein is CASRGTGGRETQYF. CDR3 nucleotides: TGTGCCAGCAGGGGGACAGGGGGGAGGGAGACCCAGTACTTC.

V and J are TRBV5-1 and TRBJ2-2; possibly TRBD1 for D (5 bases). Germline V lookup: CDR1 SGHRS, CDR2 YFSETQ. V lost 1 base and J 3 bases, leaving 10 bases between the germline ends. The CDR3 extends over 15 amino acids. The CDR3 DNA sequence: TGCGCCAGCAGCTTGCGTCAGGGTGACACCGGGGAGCTGTTTTTT. The encoded protein is CASSLRQGDTGELFF.

The chain recombines TRBV5-6 with TRBJ2-3; 11 bases agree with TRBD2. This CDR3 is built from 15 residues. Germline trimming cut 2 bases from V and 3 bases from J; bases unmatched to any gene: 2. The germline V gene encodes CDR1 SGHDT and CDR2 YYEEEE. The CDR3 DNA sequence: TGTGCCAGCAGCTTCCGACTAGCGGGAACAGATACGCAGTATTTT. It specifies CASSFRLAGTDTQYF.

The chain is built from TRBV6-5 and TRBJ1-1; 9 bases map to TRBD1. Germline V gene sequence: CDR1 MNHEY, CDR2 SVGAGI. The trim removed 5 bases at V and 4 bases at J, leaving 5 bases unmatched. This CDR3 comprises 14 residues. CDR3: CASSNHRGRTEAFF. The CDR3 DNA sequence: TGTGCCAGCAGTAACCACAGGGGGCGCACTGAAGCTTTCTTT.

V and J are TRBV4-2 and TRBJ1-2, with D unresolved. The ends were cut back, 0 bases at V and 3 bases at J, with 11 bases in the middle. Germline CDR1 and CDR2: LGHNA and YNFKEQ. The CDR3 has 15 residues. CDR3 protein: CASSQDLSKDYGYTF. The CDR3, as DNA: TGTGCCAGCAGCCAAGATCTAAGCAAAGACTATGGCTACACCTTC.

The J gene is TRBJ1-1, the V gene TRBV7-9; D remains ambiguous. The germline V and J ends were trimmed by 2 bases and 5 bases, with 9 bases remaining between them. Germline CDR1 SEHNR, CDR2 FQNEAQ (reference sequence). The CDR3 sequence is 13 residues long. The CDR3 DNA follows: TGTGCCAGCAGCTTAAACCCGGGGACTGAAGCTTTCTTT. Protein product: CASSLNPGTEAFF.

The rearrangement uses TRBV11-2 and TRBJ1-6; D is undetermined. The germline V and J ends were trimmed by 3 bases and 11 bases, with 8 bases remaining between them. This CDR3 comprises 12 residues. Germline CDR1 and CDR2: SGHAT and FQNNGV. The CDR3 is CASSFPSAPLHF. CDR3 nucleotides: TGTGCCAGCAGCTTTCCAAGCGCACCCCTCCACTTT.

The rearrangement joins TRBV6-6 to TRBJ2-3, with TRBD1 matching 10 bases. Germline-derived CDR1 and CDR2 are MNHNY and SVGAGI (reference sequence). The V segment lost 3 bases and the J segment 2 bases; nucleotides outside the gene matches: 5. CDR3 size: 16 residues. The CDR3, as DNA: TGTGCCAGCAGTTATACTGGACAGGGGGTCACAGATACGCAGTATTTT. It specifies CASSYTGQGVTDTQYF.

In its sample, this clone was seen once. This chain joins TRBV25-1 and TRBJ2-1; D ambiguous. V dropped 8 bases and J dropped 9 bases, with 8 bases sitting between them. CDR1 and CDR2 (germline): MGHDK, SYGVNS. This CDR3 region has 10 residues. CDR3 sequence: CASRLGEQFF. As DNA, the CDR3 is TGTGCCAGCCGCCTCGGTGAGCAGTTCTTC.

The gene calls are TRBV11-1 and TRBJ2-3, with unresolved D. The germline V gene has CDR1 SGHAT and CDR2 FQDESV (reference sequence). Trimming took 1 base from V and 0 from J, leaving 8 bases between them. The CDR3 totals 15 residues. The CDR3: CASSLGTLSTDTQYF. In DNA, the CDR3 is TGTGCCAGCAGCTTAGGAACTCTTAGCACAGATACGCAGTATTTT.

This clone has a handful of counts. J is TRBJ2-7 and V is TRBV5-1, with TRBD1 as a possible D gene (6 bases). This CDR3 spans 18 amino acids. From germline, CDR1 is SGHRS and CDR2 YFSETQ. Trimming took 4 bases from V and 3 from J, leaving 26 bases between them. CDR3 DNA: TGCGCCAGCAGCCCGCTTCGGGTGAAAGCAGGGGCTGGCTACGAGCAGTACTTC. This sequence encodes CASSPLRVKAGAGYEQYF. The variable domain in full, completed from reference TRBV5-1 and TRBJ2-7, reads KAGVTQTPRYLIKTRGQQVTLSCSPISGHRSVSWYQQTPGQGLQFLFEYFSETQRNKGNFPGRFSGRQFSNSRSEMNVSTLELGDSALYLCASSPLRVKAGAGYEQYFGPGTRLTVT.

The count of this clone is one. The rearrangement joins TRBV5-1 to TRBJ1-2; D remains ambiguous. Germline assignment: CDR1 SGHRS and CDR2 YFSETQ. Trimming took off 5 bases at V and 6 bases at J, with 17 bases between the two ends. The CDR3 length is 14 residues. The CDR3 is CASRNEGAFDGYTF. DNA for the CDR3: TGCGCCAGCAGGAACGAGGGCGCGTTCGATGGCTACACCTTC.

The chain is built from TRBV11-2 and TRBJ2-7, with D possibly TRBD2 on 6 matching bases. The CDR3 has 13 residues. Trimming removed 5 bases from V and 1 base from J, with 9 bases in between. Germline-derived CDR1 and CDR2 are SGHAT and FQNNGV. The chain's CDR3 is CASSTSPSYEQYF. The CDR3 DNA reads TGTGCCAGCAGCACTAGCCCTTCCTACGAGCAGTACTTC.

CDR3 sequence reads: CASSLGQSTDTQYF. As DNA, the CDR3 is TGTGCCAGCAGCTTGGGACAGAGCACAGATACGCAGTATTTT. The chain is built from TRBV11-3 and TRBJ2-3, with TRBD1 matching 7 bases. This CDR3 has 14 residues. Germline-derived CDR1 and CDR2 are SGHNT and YENEEA. V trimming: 3 bases; J trimming: 0 bases; junction bases outside the gene matches: 0. Using reference TRBV11-3 and TRBJ2-3 for the parts outside the CDR3, the full variable domain is EAGVVQSPRYKIIEKKQPVAFWCNPISGHNTLYWYLQNLGQGPELLIRYENEEAVDDSQLPKDRFSAERLKGVDSTLKIQPAELGDSAVYLCASSLGQSTDTQYFGPGTRLTVL.

The chain combines TRBV5-1 with TRBJ2-5, with 12 positions matching TRBD1. This CDR3 contains 15 residues. The trim removed 4 bases at V and 4 bases at J, leaving 5 bases unmatched. Germline V gene lookup returns CDR1 SGHRS and CDR2 YFSETQ. Here the CDR3 DNA reads TGCGCCAGCAGCCCGGGACAGGGGGCATCAGAGACCCAGTACTTC. Its translation is CASSPGQGASETQYF.

This clone came up once. The chain recombines TRBV15 with TRBJ1-2; 7 bases are shared with TRBD1. Germline trimming cut 0 bases from V and 5 bases from J; bases unmatched to any gene: 3. The CDR3 extends over 14 amino acids. The germline CDR1 and CDR2 sequences are LNHNV and YYDKDF (reference sequence). The CDR3: CATSRDKGAYGYTF. The CDR3, as DNA: TGTGCCACCAGCAGAGATAAGGGGGCTTATGGCTACACCTTC.

This clone was observed a single time. The CDR3 sequence is CASSMTGGMSSEAFF. The CDR3 coding sequence is TGTGCCAGTAGTATGACAGGGGGAATGAGTTCTGAAGCTTTCTTT. The gene calls are TRBV19 and TRBJ1-1, with 9 nucleotides matching TRBD1. This CDR3 has 15 amino acids. The V segment lost 3 bases and the J segment 6 bases; nucleotides outside the gene matches: 8. In germline, CDR1 is LNHDA, CDR2 SQIVND (reference sequence).

The chain combines TRBV9 with TRBJ1-1, with TRBD1 as a possible D gene (5 bases). V shed 3 bases and J shed 6 bases, with 12 bases lying between them. Germline lookup yields CDR1 SGDLS and CDR2 YYNGEE. The CDR3 sequence is 13 residues long. The chain's CDR3 is CASSAQVDAEAFF. CDR3 in DNA: TGTGCCAGCAGCGCACAGGTCGACGCTGAAGCTTTCTTT.

J is TRBJ2-3 and V is TRBV4-1; D uncertain. In germline, CDR1 is MGHRA, CDR2 YSYEKL. V lost 0 bases and J 4 bases, leaving 5 bases between the germline ends. The length of the CDR3 is 13 residues. Here the CDR3 DNA reads TGCGCCAGCAGCCAAGATCTATCAGATACGCAGTATTTT. It codes for CASSQDLSDTQYF.

The V and J genes are TRBV6-1 and TRBJ2-7; D unresolved. This CDR3 has 13 residues. The V end was cut by 6 bases, the J end by 3 bases, with 12 bases between. CDR1 and CDR2 (germline): MNHNS, SASEGT. The CDR3 protein is CASRENRGYEQYF. The CDR3 region has the DNA TGTGCCAGCAGGGAAAATAGAGGCTACGAGCAGTACTTC.

Only one count was recorded for this clone. The chain is built from TRBV14 and TRBJ1-4; D not resolved. This CDR3 is 16 amino acids long. The ends were cut back, 1 base at V and 0 bases at J, with 9 bases in the middle. Germline V CDR1 and CDR2: SGHDN, FVKESK. Here the CDR3 DNA reads TGTGCCAGCAGCCAAGTTAGTTCCCCAACTAATGAAAAACTGTTTTTT. Translating it yields CASSQVSSPTNEKLFF.

The chain has TRBV6-1 and TRBJ2-3; D possibly corresponds to TRBD2 (5 bases). The CDR3 runs to 15 residues. Germline assignment: CDR1 MNHNS and CDR2 SASEGT. Deletions cut 4 bases from V and 2 bases from J, with 13 bases between. The DNA of the CDR3 is TGTGCCAGCAGTGTTCTACTAGAAATCACAGATACGCAGTATTTT. This encodes CASSVLLEITDTQYF.